What follows are 27 T cell receptor beta chains derived from one specimen sequenced in a study of CD8+ T cells in alopecia areata. After isolation, RNA underwent reverse transcription to generate cDNA as the sequencing template. TCRdb's table, derived via immunoSEQ multiplex PCR, lists solely in-frame clones and lacks some. In the table there are 200,000 to 250,000 clones, 50% to 60% of which are singletons. The sample's treatment: oral pan-JAK inhibitor, 5-10 mg twice daily. Source: CD4+ T cells sorted from blood, taken at week 4, from a patient treated with tofacitinib. The receptors stem from a human donor with alopecia areata.

The chain uses TRBV29-1 and TRBJ2-1; D gene unclear. Looked up from germline, CDR1 is SQVTM and CDR2 is ANQGSEA. V was cut by 5 bases and J by 8 bases, with 10 bases left in between. The CDR3 is 11 residues long. CDR3 amino acids: CSVPDPYEQFF. The CDR3 DNA follows: TGCAGCGTTCCTGACCCTTATGAGCAGTTCTTC.

The CDR3 reads CASSESAGTSGGRYTQYF. The CDR3 nucleotides are TGCGCCAGCAGTGAGTCAGCAGGGACTAGCGGGGGGAGGTATACGCAGTATTTT. The J gene is TRBJ2-3, the V gene TRBV10-2, with 15 nucleotides matching TRBD2. The CDR3 totals 18 residues. Germline trimming cut 0 bases from V and 7 bases from J; bases unmatched to any gene: 8. Germline values: CDR1 WSHSY, CDR2 SAAADI.

The chain uses TRBV6-6 and TRBJ2-7, with D maybe TRBD1 (5 bases). V was shortened by 4 bases and J by 3 bases, with 10 bases between the two germline ends. In germline, CDR1 is MNHNY, CDR2 SVGAGI (reference sequence). The CDR3 is 13 residues long. DNA for the CDR3: TGTGCCAGCAGTTCGGACAAGGGCTACGAGCAGTACTTC. This gives the protein CASSSDKGYEQYF.

A few counts support this clone. V usage is TRBV12-5 and J usage is TRBJ2-6, with no clear D. Between the trimmed V and J ends, which lost 6 bases and 1 base, there was a span of 4 bases. CDR1 is LGHNT and CDR2 is FRNRAP in the germline V gene. CDR3 length equals 13 residues. Here the CDR3 DNA reads TGTGCTAGTGGGGCTTCTGGGGCCAACGTCCTGACTTTC. Protein: CASGASGANVLTF. The full variable domain, with the rest looked up from reference TRBV12-5 and TRBJ2-6, is DARVTQTPRHKVTEMGQEVTMRCQPILGHNTVFWYRQTMMQGLELLAYFRNRAPLDDSGMPKDRFSAEMPDATLATLKIQPSEPRDSAVYFCASGASGANVLTFGAGSRLTVL.

This chain connects TRBV10-3 to TRBJ2-6, with 7 positions matching TRBD1. From germline, CDR1 is ENHRY and CDR2 SYGVKD. CDR3 length: 13 amino acids. The ends lost 4 bases at V and 9 bases at J; junction bases unmatched: 3. The CDR3 sequence is CAISGQGDNVLTF. CDR3 DNA: TGTGCCATCAGTGGACAGGGAGACAACGTCCTGACTTTC.

This clone was observed a handful of times. The chain employs TRBV18 and TRBJ1-1; unclear D gene. Germline V gene lookup returns CDR1 KGHSH and CDR2 LQKENI. V lost 3 bases to trimming and J lost 3 bases, with 14 bases between them. This CDR3 has 15 residues. CDR3 in DNA: TGTGCCAGCTCACCCCCTCCAGCCCTTGACACTGAAGCTTTCTTT. Protein: CASSPPPALDTEAFF. Using reference TRBV18 and TRBJ1-1 for the parts outside the CDR3, the full variable domain is NAGVMQNPRHLVRRRGQEARLRCSPMKGHSHVYWYRQLPEEGLKFMVYLQKENIIDESGMPKERFSAEFPKEGPSILRIQQVVRGDSAAYFCASSPPPALDTEAFFGQGTRLTVV.

The chain has TRBV9 and TRBJ2-1, with D perhaps TRBD1 (6 bases). Between the trimmed V and J ends, which lost 4 bases and 0 bases, there was a span of 14 bases. CDR1 is SGDLS and CDR2 is YYNGEE in the germline V gene. This CDR3 comprises 16 residues. The CDR3, as DNA: TGTGCCAGCAGCCCTCGGGACACCCTCTCCTACAATGAGCAGTTCTTC. Protein sequence: CASSPRDTLSYNEQFF.

This clone is medium-sized within its sample. This sample includes further DNA sequences coding for the same CDR3. The chain recombines TRBV14 with TRBJ1-6; the D gene is possibly TRBD1 (5 bases). CDR1 and CDR2 (germline): SGHDN, FVKESK. V shed 0 bases and J shed 10 bases, with 13 bases lying between them. CDR3 length equals 15 residues. In DNA form, the CDR3 reads TGTGCCAGCAGCCAAGATCCGGCGGGACGGTCACCCCTCCACTTT. Residues: CASSQDPAGRSPLHF.

The rearrangement uses TRBV6-1 and TRBJ1-5, with a tentative D call TRBD1 (6 bases). The germline V gene has CDR1 MNHNS and CDR2 SASEGT. The CDR3 length is 14 residues. Trimming cost V 5 bases and J 5 bases, with 13 bases left between them. CDR3 sequence: CASSLQDRDQPQHF. In nucleotides, the CDR3 is TGTGCCAGCAGTCTCCAGGACAGAGATCAGCCCCAGCATTTT.

This rearrangement joins TRBV29-1 to TRBJ2-7; D is possibly TRBD1 (6 bases). Germline-derived CDR1 and CDR2 are SQVTM and ANQGSEA. The CDR3 runs to 11 residues. Trimming left V 6 bases short and J 6 bases short, with 12 bases between. CDR3 residues: CSVGTSSEQYF. Written as DNA, the CDR3 is TGCAGCGTCGGGACATCTTCCGAGCAGTACTTC.

This clone was observed a few times. The rearrangement uses TRBV7-9 and TRBJ2-7, with no clear D. Germline V gene lookup returns CDR1 SEHNR and CDR2 FQNEAQ (reference sequence). V was shortened by 4 bases and J by 0 bases, with 7 bases between the two germline ends. The CDR3 contains 13 residues. The CDR3 DNA reads TGTGCCAGCAGCTCCCTTAACTCCTACGAGCAGTACTTC. Translated, it gives CASSSLNSYEQYF. The whole variable domain, remainder taken from reference TRBV7-9 and TRBJ2-7, is DTGVSQNPRHKITKRGQNVTFRCDPISEHNRLYWYRQTLGQGPEFLTYFQNEAQLEKSRLLSDRFSAERPKGSFSTLEIQRTEQGDSAMYLCASSSLNSYEQYFGPGTRLTVT.

The rearrangement links TRBV7-2 to TRBJ2-7; 9 bases fit TRBD2. CDR1 and CDR2 from the germline V gene are SGHTA and FQGNSA. This CDR3 is built from 13 residues. Trimming cost V 7 bases and J 3 bases; bases outside gene matches: 4. The chain's CDR3 is CASNLAGNYEQYF. For the CDR3, the DNA is TGTGCCAGCAATCTAGCGGGGAACTACGAGCAGTACTTC.

This chain connects TRBV5-1 to TRBJ2-5; 9 bases align to TRBD2. The V gene end was trimmed by 2 bases and the J gene end by 2 bases; junction bases not matched to a gene: 4. The CDR3 length is 15 residues. Germline V gene data show CDR1 as SGHRS and CDR2 as YFSETQ. CDR3 bases: TGCGCCAGCAGCTTTCGCGGGGGGGATCAAGAGACCCAGTACTTC. Translated: CASSFRGGDQETQYF.

The gene calls are TRBV2 and TRBJ2-7, with 7 bases aligning to TRBD1. The CDR3 runs to 15 residues. Germline CDR1 is SNHLY and CDR2 is FYNNEI. J lost 3 bases, V lost 4 bases, and 9 bases had no gene match. This chain's CDR3 is CASSGTWDSYYEQYF. In nucleotides, the CDR3 is TGTGCCAGCAGTGGCACCTGGGACAGCTACTACGAGCAGTACTTC.

The chain employs TRBV18 and TRBJ1-2, with D possibly TRBD1 on 6 matching bases. Germline CDR1 and CDR2: KGHSH and LQKENI. The CDR3 contains 17 residues. V gave up 1 base and J gave up 3 bases, with 18 bases separating them. CDR3 in amino acids: CASSPRSGGPGDYGYTF. CDR3 sequence (DNA): TGTGCCAGCTCACCACGGTCTGGGGGCCCGGGAGACTATGGCTACACCTTC.

The rearrangement joins TRBV29-1 to TRBJ2-7; D call uncertain. Germline V gives CDR1 SQVTM, CDR2 ANQGSEA. The CDR3 length is 11 residues. Trimming took off 1 base at V and 3 bases at J, with 4 bases between the two ends. In nucleotides, the CDR3 is TGCAGCGTTGAAGGCTACTACGAGCAGTACTTC. Protein: CSVEGYYEQYF.

In its sample, this clone was seen a few times. The chain carries TRBV4-3 and TRBJ1-4; D not certain. Germline V gene sequence: CDR1 LGHNA, CDR2 YSLEER. The CDR3 runs to 14 residues. V gave up 0 bases and J gave up 8 bases, with 10 bases separating them. The CDR3 nucleotides read TGCGCCAGCAGCCAAGAAACACTGCGGGAAAAACTGTTTTTT. This sequence encodes CASSQETLREKLFF.

At least ten counts were recorded for this clone. V gene TRBV5-6 combines with J gene TRBJ2-7; D ambiguous. V was shortened by 0 bases and J by 3 bases, with 10 bases between the two germline ends. The length of the CDR3 is 14 residues. The germline gives CDR1 SGHDT, CDR2 YYEEEE. The CDR3 sequence is CASSLGSGGYEQYF. CDR3 in DNA: TGTGCCAGCAGCTTGGGTAGTGGCGGCTACGAGCAGTACTTC.

This clone has only a few counts. The chain carries TRBV5-6 and TRBJ2-5; 7 nucleotides agree with TRBD2. The J call may be in error: the DNA end matches TRBJ2-7 better. There are 14 residues in the CDR3. Germline V gene data show CDR1 as SGHDT and CDR2 as YYEEEE. CDR3 residues: CASSSRLARYEQYF. The CDR3, as DNA: TGTGCCAGCAGCTCAAGACTAGCTAGGTACGAGCAGTACTTC.

The chain couples TRBV19 to TRBJ2-7; D might be TRBD1 (5 bases). V was trimmed by 5 bases and J by 5 bases, leaving 16 bases between them. The CDR3 runs to 14 residues. In germline, CDR1 is LNHDA, CDR2 SQIVND (reference sequence). CDR3 in amino acids: CASSPSGRVNEQYF. CDR3 nucleotide sequence: TGTGCCAGTAGTCCCTCTGGCAGGGTCAACGAGCAGTACTTC.

The rearrangement uses TRBV5-1 and TRBJ2-7; no reliable D call. The germline V and J ends were trimmed by 0 bases and 7 bases, with 14 bases remaining between them. The CDR3 sequence is 14 residues long. The germline gives CDR1 SGHRS, CDR2 YFSETQ. As DNA, the CDR3 is TGCGCCAGCAGCTTGGGAGCCGGAGCGAGGGAGCAGTACTTC. As protein: CASSLGAGAREQYF.

This rearrangement joins TRBV4-2 to TRBJ2-5; a weak D match, TRBD2 (6 bases). The CDR3 has 16 residues. V was cut by 0 bases and J by 5 bases, with 16 bases left in between. Per germline, CDR1 LGHNA and CDR2 YNFKEQ. The CDR3 is CASSQDRVGGDETQYF. CDR3 DNA sequence: TGTGCCAGCAGCCAAGATAGGGTGGGGGGTGATGAGACCCAGTACTTC.

The J gene is TRBJ1-1, the V gene TRBV6-5, with a tentative D call TRBD1 (6 bases). Germline CDR1 MNHEY, CDR2 SVGAGI. The CDR3 totals 14 residues. Between the trimmed V and J ends, which lost 2 bases and 3 bases, there was a span of 10 bases. The CDR3 bases are TGTGCCAGCAGTTACGGGGGGCATGACACTGAAGCTTTCTTT. It specifies CASSYGGHDTEAFF.

CDR3 sequence reads: CAWSRAVNTEAFF. Here the CDR3 DNA reads TGTGCCTGGAGTAGGGCTGTGAACACTGAAGCTTTCTTT. V usage is TRBV30 and J usage is TRBJ1-1, with D unresolved. V lost 2 bases and J 0 bases, leaving 7 bases between the germline ends. The CDR3 has 13 amino acids. Per germline, CDR1 GTSNPN and CDR2 SVGIG (reference sequence).

The chain combines TRBV9 with TRBJ1-2; tentatively, D is TRBD1 (6 bases). CDR1 and CDR2 from the germline V gene are SGDLS and YYNGEE. The CDR3 runs to 16 residues. V dropped 3 bases and J dropped 7 bases, with 22 bases sitting between them. Here the CDR3 reads CASSEAPGRGGSGYTF. As DNA, the CDR3 is TGTGCCAGCAGCGAAGCTCCCGGCAGGGGAGGTTCTGGCTACACCTTC.

The V gene is TRBV4-1, the J gene TRBJ2-4; the D gene could be TRBD1 or TRBD2 (5 bases each). V was cut by 6 bases and J by 8 bases, with 23 bases left in between. CDR1 is MGHRA and CDR2 is YSYEKL in the germline V gene. The CDR3 is made up of 16 amino acids. The CDR3 region is CASSHTDGTKRDIQYF. In nucleotides, the CDR3 is TGCGCCAGCAGTCACACCGACGGGACGAAAAGGGACATTCAGTACTTC.

The chain carries TRBV15 and TRBJ2-7; TRBD1 aligns across 9 bases. V gave up 3 bases and J gave up 1 base; unmatched junction bases: 4. This CDR3 spans 15 amino acids. Germline values: CDR1 LNHNV, CDR2 YYDKDF (reference sequence). The CDR3 is CATSRAGTGSYEQYF. The CDR3 DNA follows: TGTGCCACCAGCAGGGCCGGGACAGGGTCCTACGAGCAGTACTTC. The whole variable domain, filled in from reference TRBV15 and TRBJ2-7, reads DAMVIQNPRYQVTQFGKPVTLSCSQTLNHNVMYWYQQKSSQAPKLLFHYYDKDFNNEADTPDNFQSRRPNTSFCFLDIRSPGLGDTAMYLCATSRAGTGSYEQYFGPGTRLTVT.